The 22 T cell receptor beta chains given below trace back to one sample, sequenced in a study of cytomegalovirus exposure and HLA in healthy donors. The data were produced by immunoSEQ multiplex PCR, yet TCRdb's version contains in-frame clones alone and is incomplete. Of some 150,000 clones listed, around 89% are singletons. Sequenced material: PBMCs. The receptors were gathered from a man aged 18-30 years in good health and CMV-seronegative.

This clone was found once. The chain is built from TRBV19 and TRBJ2-2, with TRBD2 matching 8 bases. Germline-derived CDR1 and CDR2 are LNHDA and SQIVND (reference sequence). There are 18 residues in the CDR3. The V and J ends lost 3 bases and 1 base, in that order; junction bases with no gene match: 10. The DNA of the CDR3 is TGTGCCAGTAGTATGGGGCCTTCTAGCGGGTTGAACACCGGGGAGCTGTTTTTT. Amino acid sequence: CASSMGPSSGLNTGELFF.

This clone was counted at least ten times. The chain recombines TRBV6-1 with TRBJ2-7; D remains unclear. This CDR3 has 12 amino acids. Trimming left V 8 bases short and J 3 bases short, with 11 bases between. CDR1 and CDR2 from the germline V gene are MNHNS and SASEGT. The CDR3 DNA reads TGTGCCAGCGGCAACTATTACTACGAGCAGTACGTC. It encodes CASGNYYYEQYV.

The chain joins TRBV27 to TRBJ2-7; D not certain. The CDR3 length is 13 residues. V was cut by 6 bases and J by 7 bases, with 16 bases left in between. Germline V gene sequence: CDR1 MNHEY, CDR2 SMNVEV (reference sequence). The CDR3 sequence: CASSGTMTDEQYF. The CDR3 DNA is TGTGCCAGCAGCGGTACTATGACGGATGAGCAGTACTTC.

The chain links TRBV28 to TRBJ1-1; TRBD1 agrees at 7 bases. CDR3 size: 14 residues. From germline, CDR1 is MDHEN and CDR2 SYDVKM. The ends lost 6 bases at V and 5 bases at J; junction bases unmatched: 9. This CDR3 reads CASRPQGEWTEAFF. DNA of the CDR3: TGTGCCAGCAGGCCTCAGGGGGAATGGACTGAAGCTTTCTTT.

CDR3 coding DNA: TGCGCCAGCAGCTCAGGGGGAGGTAACACCGGGGAGCTGTTTTTT. Its translation: CASSSGGGNTGELFF. The chain employs TRBV4-3 and TRBJ2-2, with a possible D match to TRBD1 (7 bases). The CDR3 has 15 amino acids. Germline V lookup: CDR1 LGHNA, CDR2 YSLEER. Trimming took 5 bases from V and 2 from J, leaving 12 bases between them.

In its sample, this clone was seen once. This chain joins TRBV4-1 and TRBJ2-5; perhaps TRBD2 as D (5 bases). The CDR3 consists of 14 residues. V was clipped by 0 bases and J by 5 bases, with 10 bases between them. Germline CDR1 MGHRA, CDR2 YSYEKL. CDR3 DNA: TGCGCCAGCAGCCAAGAGTCGGGATGGGAGACCCAGTACTTC. Its protein product is CASSQESGWETQYF.

The chain employs TRBV2 and TRBJ1-5; D may be TRBD1 (6 bases). Germline CDR1 SNHLY, CDR2 FYNNEI. V was pared by 5 bases and J by 3 bases, with 11 bases between. The CDR3 covers 14 residues. CDR3 region: CASSQTGLNQPQHF. The CDR3 DNA is TGTGCCAGCAGTCAAACAGGGCTCAATCAGCCCCAGCATTTT.

The chain joins TRBV6-1 to TRBJ1-1; 8 nucleotides agree with TRBD1. This CDR3 has 14 amino acids. Germline V gene sequence: CDR1 MNHNS, CDR2 SASEGT. J was trimmed by 1 base and V by 7 bases; bases with no gene match: 5. This CDR3 reads CASIRTGRNTEAFF. DNA for the CDR3: TGTGCCAGCATTCGGACAGGGAGGAACACTGAAGCTTTCTTT.

This clone was picked up one time. This chain joins TRBV27 and TRBJ1-5, with 7 bases identical to TRBD1. With 4 bases clipped from V and 0 bases from J, the junction kept 6 bases outside the gene matches. Per germline, CDR1 MNHEY and CDR2 SMNVEV (reference sequence). This CDR3 has 16 residues. The CDR3 spells CASSSRTGYSNQPQHF. The CDR3 nucleotides are TGTGCCAGCAGTTCCCGGACAGGATATAGCAATCAGCCCCAGCATTTT.

The chain couples TRBV27 to TRBJ2-5, with 13 bases identical to TRBD2. CDR3 length: 15 residues. In germline, CDR1 is MNHEY, CDR2 SMNVEV (reference sequence). Trimming cost V 6 bases and J 5 bases; bases outside gene matches: 6. CDR3 protein: CASSTGTSGVETQYF. The DNA for the CDR3 is TGTGCCAGCAGCACCGGGACTAGCGGGGTGGAGACCCAGTACTTC.

The chain couples TRBV2 to TRBJ2-7; maybe TRBD1 (6 bases). The CDR3 extends over 12 amino acids. Looked up from germline, CDR1 is SNHLY and CDR2 is FYNNEI. The CDR3 reads CVSSENRAEQYV. For the CDR3, the DNA is TGTGTCAGCAGTGAAAACAGGGCCGAGCAGTACGTC.

The V and J genes are TRBV4-1 and TRBJ2-5; the D gene is possibly TRBD1 (6 bases). The V end was cut by 0 bases, the J end by 7 bases, with 12 bases between. CDR3 length equals 14 residues. In germline, CDR1 is MGHRA, CDR2 YSYEKL. CDR3 bases: TGCGCCAGCAGCCAAGATATGACAGGATGGACCCAGTACTTC. Its protein is CASSQDMTGWTQYF.

The gene calls are TRBV18 and TRBJ2-1, with TRBD2 matching over 8 bases. The V gene end was trimmed by 6 bases and the J gene end by 7 bases; junction bases not matched to a gene: 11. Germline V lookup: CDR1 KGHSH, CDR2 LQKENI. There are 15 residues in the CDR3. CDR3 in amino acids: CASSSGTRGINEQFF. The CDR3, as DNA: TGTGCCAGCTCTTCCGGGACTAGGGGAATAAATGAGCAGTTCTTC.

The chain links TRBV27 to TRBJ1-5; TRBD1 might be the D (5 bases). The V gene's germline CDR1 is MNHEY and CDR2 SMNVEV (reference sequence). The length of the CDR3 is 17 residues. Trimming shortened V by 1 base and J by 2 bases, and 15 bases separated the two germline ends. The CDR3 loop is CASSLLGGWDGNQPQHF. CDR3 sequence (DNA): TGTGCCAGCAGTTTATTGGGGGGATGGGACGGCAATCAGCCCCAGCATTTT.

A single count supports this clone. This chain links TRBV6-7 with TRBJ1-2; D call uncertain. TRBV6-7 is noted as an ORF with a role that remains uncertain. The V gene lost 2 bases and the J gene lost 2 bases, with 18 bases spanning the gap. This CDR3 contains 17 residues. CDR3 amino acids: CASSYRPGSLLNYGYTF. The CDR3 DNA is TGTGCCAGCAGTTACCGCCCGGGAAGCCTCTTGAACTATGGCTACACCTTC.

The chain is built from TRBV18 and TRBJ2-3; no clear D gene. This CDR3 has 15 amino acids. The ends were cut back, 1 base at V and 0 bases at J, with 8 bases in the middle. Looked up from germline, CDR1 is KGHSH and CDR2 is LQKENI. CDR3 DNA sequence: TGTGCCAGCTCACCACTTACTACTAGCACAGATACGCAGTATTTT. As protein: CASSPLTTSTDTQYF. Complete variable domain (other parts from reference TRBV18 and TRBJ2-3): NAGVMQNPRHLVRRRGQEARLRCSPMKGHSHVYWYRQLPEEGLKFMVYLQKENIIDESGMPKERFSAEFPKEGPSILRIQQVVRGDSAAYFCASSPLTTSTDTQYFGPGTRLTVL.

This clone was picked up a small number of times. In the same sample, other DNA sequences code for this CDR3. The chain is built from TRBV27 and TRBJ1-1, with TRBD1 matching 7 bases. After removal of 2 bases from V and 0 bases from J, the junction contained 3 bases not matched to a gene. Germline CDR1 is MNHEY and CDR2 is SMNVEV (reference sequence). CDR3 size: 15 residues. The CDR3 coding sequence is TGTGCCAGCAGTTTAAGCAGGGGGATGAACACTGAAGCTTTCTTT. Protein product: CASSLSRGMNTEAFF.

The chain combines TRBV7-9 with TRBJ1-5, with D hard to call. Germline V gene lookup returns CDR1 SEHNR and CDR2 FQNEAQ (reference sequence). The CDR3 is 15 amino acids. The V end was cut by 5 bases, the J end by 3 bases, with 14 bases between. The CDR3 DNA reads TGTGCCAGCAGCGAATCTGTCGGGTCCAATCAGCCCCAGCATTTT. It specifies CASSESVGSNQPQHF.

The J gene is TRBJ2-5, the V gene TRBV25-1, with D perhaps TRBD1 (5 bases). Trimming cost V 5 bases and J 5 bases, with 18 bases left between them. The CDR3 is 15 residues long. CDR1 and CDR2 from the germline V gene are MGHDK and SYGVNS. CDR3 nucleotides: TGTGCCAGCAGTCGAACGGAGACAGCCGGGGAGACCCAGTACTTC. It yields the protein CASSRTETAGETQYF.

The V and J genes are TRBV4-1 and TRBJ1-1; no clear D gene. Germline CDR1 reads MGHRA; CDR2 reads YSYEKL. CDR3 size: 18 residues. Trimming removed 0 bases from V and 4 bases from J, with 21 bases in between. This CDR3 is CASSQDQLRGLFTTEAFF. The CDR3 DNA reads TGCGCCAGCAGCCAAGATCAACTTCGGGGTCTATTCACCACTGAAGCTTTCTTT.

V usage is TRBV6-4 and J usage is TRBJ1-2; TRBD1 agrees at 9 bases. V lost 7 bases to trimming and J lost 7 bases; unmatched junction nucleotides: 10. The CDR3 extends over 14 amino acids. CDR1 MRHNA and CDR2 SNTAGT come from the germline V gene. In DNA, the CDR3 is TGTGCCAGCAAGAACACAGGGGGCGTCGGTGGCTACACCTTC. Protein sequence: CASKNTGGVGGYTF.

The chain joins TRBV27 to TRBJ2-1; TRBD2 is a possible D gene (5 bases). The germline V and J ends were trimmed by 3 bases and 7 bases, with 10 bases remaining between them. The CDR3 consists of 13 residues. Germline CDR1 MNHEY, CDR2 SMNVEV (reference sequence). The CDR3 loop reads CASSFEGFNEQFF. Here the CDR3 DNA reads TGTGCCAGCAGTTTCGAGGGATTTAATGAGCAGTTCTTC.